A single sample gave rise to the 8 T cell receptor beta chains below, sequenced in a study of blood T cell repertoires in COVID-19. Assay used: immunoSEQ multiplex PCR; TCRdb lists only in-frame clones, some missing. The sample carries some 160,000 clones, 80% recorded once. The sample was peripheral blood. The receptors were gathered from a man in his 70s with active or convalescent COVID-19.

This clone was seen once. This sequence joins TRBV7-8 and TRBJ2-7; 7 bases map to TRBD1. Germline values: CDR1 SGHVS, CDR2 FQNEAQ. V was clipped by 5 bases and J by 5 bases; unmatched bases: 9. The CDR3 has 14 residues. The chain's CDR3 is CASSPAGGRHEQYF. In DNA, the CDR3 is TGTGCCAGCAGCCCTGCAGGGGGACGCCACGAGCAGTACTTC.

This clone has only a few counts. The rearrangement joins TRBV6-2 or TRBV6-3 to TRBJ2-1, with 11 bases fitting TRBD2. With V trimmed by 4 bases and J by 4 bases, 18 bases remained unmatched. This CDR3 contains 20 residues. Germline CDR1 is MNHEY and CDR2 is SVGEGT. The chain's CDR3 is CASSFDPLLAGALSYNEQFF. CDR3 DNA sequence: TGTGCCAGCAGTTTCGACCCATTACTAGCGGGGGCCTTGTCTTACAATGAGCAGTTCTTC.

V usage is TRBV11-2 and J usage is TRBJ1-2; the D gene is possibly TRBD1 (5 bases). Between the trimmed V and J ends, which lost 5 bases and 5 bases, there was a span of 15 bases. Germline values: CDR1 SGHAT, CDR2 FQNNGV. The CDR3 totals 14 residues. The CDR3 nucleotides are TGTGCCAGCAGCCCCGGCTCGACAGTATATGGCTACACCTTC. Its translation is CASSPGSTVYGYTF.

The chain joins TRBV9 to TRBJ2-1; 7 nucleotides agree with TRBD1. From germline, CDR1 is SGDLS and CDR2 YYNGEE. This CDR3 is 14 amino acids long. Trimming removed 3 bases from V and 6 bases from J; junction bases left unmatched: 6. The CDR3 reads CASSGGQERNEQFF. CDR3 bases: TGTGCCAGCAGCGGAGGACAGGAACGCAATGAGCAGTTCTTC. The entire variable domain, with the rest obtained from reference TRBV9 and TRBJ2-1, is as follows: DSGVTQTPKHLITATGQRVTLRCSPRSGDLSVYWYQQSLDQGLQFLIQYYNGEERAKGNILERFSAQQFPDLHSELNLSSLELGDSALYFCASSGGQERNEQFFGPGTRLTVL.

The V and J genes are TRBV6-6 and TRBJ1-2; 7 positions agree with TRBD1. Germline V CDR1 and CDR2: MNHNY, SVGAGI (reference sequence). The CDR3 extends over 14 amino acids. V gave up 8 bases and J gave up 4 bases; unmatched junction bases: 10. The CDR3 DNA reads as TGTGCCAGCCTACAGGGGAACCAGGGCTATGGCTACACCTTC. Encoded protein: CASLQGNQGYGYTF.

This chain connects TRBV6-2 or TRBV6-3 to TRBJ2-7; TRBD1 might be the D (6 bases). There are 18 residues in the CDR3. V was trimmed by 0 bases and J by 2 bases, leaving 20 bases between them. CDR1 is MNHEY and CDR2 is SVGEGT in the germline V gene. CDR3 nucleotide sequence: TGTGCCAGCAGTTACTCGATCCCCGGGGACACTTTCACCTACGAGCAGTACTTC. Translating gives CASSYSIPGDTFTYEQYF.

CDR3 sequence (DNA): TGTGCCAGCAGTTACCTCGGACAGGGAGGTGGCTATGGCTACACCTTC. It translates to CASSYLGQGGGYGYTF. V and J are TRBV6-5 and TRBJ1-2; 8 nucleotides line up with TRBD1. The germline CDR1 and CDR2 sequences are MNHEY and SVGAGI. The CDR3 runs 16 residues. The V segment lost 2 bases and the J segment 4 bases; nucleotides outside the gene matches: 9.

The chain links TRBV6-6 to TRBJ1-1, with TRBD1 matching over 9 bases. This CDR3 is built from 14 residues. Germline loops: CDR1 MNHNY, CDR2 SVGAGI (reference sequence). The trim removed 5 bases at V and 1 base at J, leaving 2 bases unmatched. The CDR3 DNA reads TGTGCCAGCAGTAGACAGGGGGGGAACACTGAAGCTTTCTTT. Protein product: CASSRQGGNTEAFF.